This TCR beta chain was found in a study of blood T cell repertoires in COVID-19. Across the whole study: Some COVID-19 samples were acute and others convalescent; all came from the United States, Italy and Spain. PBMCs, B-cell-depleted T cells, or T cells provided the cDNA or gDNA that made up the material.

Seattle-derived patients entered the study during active infection and were followed longitudinally. In the authors' workflow: It was from reference gene primer amplification that nucleated cell counts were estimated. Sequencing used immunoSEQ multiplex PCR; TCRdb keeps in-frame clones, though not all of them. Clone size and V and J calls were adopted from that table, with D and trimming inferred from the DNA. This sample has some 300,000 clones, with approximately 90% found just once. The sample comprised peripheral blood. This clonotype originated in a woman in her fifties or sixties with COVID-19, enrolled during active disease.

CDR3 sequence reads: CASSPRTVSGANVLTF. CDR3 coding DNA: TGTGCCAGCAGTCCACGGACAGTCTCTGGGGCCAACGTCCTGACTTTC. This chain uses TRBV27 with TRBJ2-6; D is possibly TRBD1 (6 bases). CDR3 length: 16 residues. Looked up from germline, CDR1 is MNHEY and CDR2 is SMNVEV (reference sequence). Between the trimmed V and J ends, which lost 5 bases and 0 bases, there was a span of 11 bases.